This T cell receptor beta chain was found in a study of blood T cell repertoires in COVID-19. For the study at large: The United States, Italy and Spain supplied acute and convalescent COVID-19 samples. PBMCs, B-cell-depleted T cells, or T cells were the source of the cDNA or gDNA that made up the material.

On this clone: One junction end does not reproduce the germline sequence, and a read error may be involved.

The CDR3 consists of 16 residues. From germline, CDR1 is KGHSH and CDR2 LQKENI. Study processing details: Amplified reference gene primers provided the basis for estimating nucleated cell counts. TCRdb's table, derived via immunoSEQ multiplex PCR, lists solely in-frame clones and lacks some. D and trimming come from the DNA, and the V and J calls and clone size come from that table. The data show over 100,000 clones, more than 70% seen once. Specimen: peripheral blood. J is TRBJ1-1 and V is TRBV18, with 8 bases lining up with TRBD1. The receptor was isolated from a man in his fifties or sixties with acute or convalescent COVID-19. As DNA, the CDR3 is TGTGCCAGCTCACCCCTGCCGTTAGGTCAGGGGGCTGAGGCTTTCTTT. It codes for CASSPLPLGQGAEAFF.